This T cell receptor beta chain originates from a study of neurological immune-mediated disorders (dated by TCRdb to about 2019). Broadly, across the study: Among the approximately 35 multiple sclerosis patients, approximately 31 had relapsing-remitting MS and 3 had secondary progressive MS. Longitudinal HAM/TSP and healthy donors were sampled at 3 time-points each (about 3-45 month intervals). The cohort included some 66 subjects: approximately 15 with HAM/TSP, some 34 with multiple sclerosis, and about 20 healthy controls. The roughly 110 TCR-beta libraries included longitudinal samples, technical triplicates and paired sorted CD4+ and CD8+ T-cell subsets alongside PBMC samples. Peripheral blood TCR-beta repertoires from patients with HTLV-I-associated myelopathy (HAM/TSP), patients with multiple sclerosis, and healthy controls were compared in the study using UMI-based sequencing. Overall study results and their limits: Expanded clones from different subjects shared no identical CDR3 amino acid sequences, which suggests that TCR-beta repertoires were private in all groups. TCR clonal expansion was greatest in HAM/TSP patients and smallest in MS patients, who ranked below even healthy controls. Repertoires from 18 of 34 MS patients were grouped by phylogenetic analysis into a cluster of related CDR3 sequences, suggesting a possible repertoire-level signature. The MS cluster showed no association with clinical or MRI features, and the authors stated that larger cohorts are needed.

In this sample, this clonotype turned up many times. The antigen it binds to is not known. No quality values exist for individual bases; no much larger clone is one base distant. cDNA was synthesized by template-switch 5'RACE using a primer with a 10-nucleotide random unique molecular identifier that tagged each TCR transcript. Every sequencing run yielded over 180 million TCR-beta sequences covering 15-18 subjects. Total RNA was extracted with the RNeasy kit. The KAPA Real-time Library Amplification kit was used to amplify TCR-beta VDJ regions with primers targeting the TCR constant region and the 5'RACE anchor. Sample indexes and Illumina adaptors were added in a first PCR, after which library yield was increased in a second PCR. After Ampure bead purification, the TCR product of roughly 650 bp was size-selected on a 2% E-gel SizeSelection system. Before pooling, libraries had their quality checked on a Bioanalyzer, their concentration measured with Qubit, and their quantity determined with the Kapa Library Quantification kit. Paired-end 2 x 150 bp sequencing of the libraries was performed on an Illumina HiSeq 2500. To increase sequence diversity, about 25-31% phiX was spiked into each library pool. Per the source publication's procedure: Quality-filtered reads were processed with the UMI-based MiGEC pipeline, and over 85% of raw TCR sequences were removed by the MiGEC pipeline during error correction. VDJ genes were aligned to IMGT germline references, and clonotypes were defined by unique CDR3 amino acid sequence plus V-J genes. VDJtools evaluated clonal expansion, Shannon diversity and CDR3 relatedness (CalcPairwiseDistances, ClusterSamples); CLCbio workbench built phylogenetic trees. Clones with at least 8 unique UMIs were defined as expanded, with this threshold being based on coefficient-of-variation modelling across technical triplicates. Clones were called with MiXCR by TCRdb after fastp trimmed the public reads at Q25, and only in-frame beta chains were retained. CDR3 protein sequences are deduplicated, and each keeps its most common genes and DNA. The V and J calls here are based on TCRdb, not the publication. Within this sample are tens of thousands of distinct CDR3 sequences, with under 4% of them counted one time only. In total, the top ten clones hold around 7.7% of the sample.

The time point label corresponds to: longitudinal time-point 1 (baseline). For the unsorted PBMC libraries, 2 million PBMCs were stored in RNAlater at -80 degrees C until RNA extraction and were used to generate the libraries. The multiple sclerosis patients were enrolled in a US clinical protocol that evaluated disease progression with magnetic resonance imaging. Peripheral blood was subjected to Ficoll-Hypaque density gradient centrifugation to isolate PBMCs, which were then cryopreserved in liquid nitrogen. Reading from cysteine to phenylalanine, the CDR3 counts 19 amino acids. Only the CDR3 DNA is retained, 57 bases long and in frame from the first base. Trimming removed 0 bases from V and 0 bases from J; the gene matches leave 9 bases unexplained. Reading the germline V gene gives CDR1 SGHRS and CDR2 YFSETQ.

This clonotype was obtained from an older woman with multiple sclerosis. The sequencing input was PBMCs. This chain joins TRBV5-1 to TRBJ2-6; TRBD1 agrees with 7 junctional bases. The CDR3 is CASSLAWTGRNSGANVLTF. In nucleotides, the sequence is TGCGCCAGCAGCTTGGCCTGGACAGGACGGAACTCTGGGGCCAACGTCCTGACTTTC. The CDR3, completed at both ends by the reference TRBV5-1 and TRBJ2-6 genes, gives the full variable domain KAGVTQTPRYLIKTRGQQVTLSCSPISGHRSVSWYQQTPGQGLQFLFEYFSETQRNKGNFPGRFSGRQFSNSRSEMNVSTLELGDSALYLCASSLAWTGRNSGANVLTFGAGSRLTVL.